The entry that follows covers one TCR beta chain sequence. These data come from a study of blood T cell repertoires in COVID-19. Across the whole study: From the United States, Italy and Spain came samples of acute and convalescent COVID-19. T cells, B-cell-depleted T cells, or PBMCs provided the cDNA or gDNA that served as material.

As processed by the authors: Using reference gene primer amplification, nucleated cell counts were estimated. The protocol was immunoSEQ multiplex PCR, while the TCRdb copy is restricted to in-frame clones and leaves out a portion. D and trimming were read from the DNA, whereas the V and J calls and clone size are those reported in that table. The sample has some 200,000 clones; around four fifths are singletons. Trimming cost V 0 bases and J 2 bases, with 10 bases left between them. This CDR3 is built from 15 residues. Germline CDR1 reads MNHEY; CDR2 reads SVGAGI. Enrolled during active infection, Seattle patients were then followed longitudinally.

This sequence was found in a man in his sixties with COVID-19, enrolled during active disease. The V call is TRBV6-5, the J call TRBJ1-2; D ambiguous. Sequenced input: peripheral blood. CDR3 in amino acids: CASSYSSGLNYGYTF. DNA of the CDR3: TGTGCCAGCAGTTACTCCTCAGGTCTAAACTATGGCTACACCTTC.